The rows below give T cell receptor beta chains drawn from one sample of a study of PD-L1 blockade in urothelial cancer. Clones were read by immunoSEQ multiplex PCR, and TCRdb kept only the in-frame ones, dropping some. The table shows some 110,000 clones, with around 93% occurring only once. The starting material was PBMCs, obtained around atezolizumab (anti-PD-L1) treatment. All receptors come from a man between 60 and 75 years old with urothelial cancer. The CDR3 runs from the conserved cysteine through the conserved F or W. Each record gives: CDR3 protein, CDR3 DNA, CDR3 length, clone size, D gene, J gene, V gene. The D gene is left open where the match is weak. A row's size may be missing; if present it is once, few, many or a size class.

CDR3 protein: CASSLRLAGVVSGADTQYF
CDR3 DNA: TGCGCCAGCAGCTTGCGGCTAGCGGGAGTAGTAAGTGGCGCAGATACGCAGTATTTT
CDR3 length: 19
clone size: -
D gene: TRBD2
J gene: TRBJ2-3
V gene: TRBV5-1

CDR3 protein: CASKLQRNTGELFF
CDR3 DNA: TGTGCCAGCAAATTACAGAGGAACACCGGGGAGCTGTTTTTT
CDR3 length: 14
clone size: -
D gene: -
J gene: TRBJ2-2
V gene: TRBV27

CDR3 protein: CASGQINEKLFF
CDR3 DNA: TGTGCCAGCGGACAGATTAATGAAAAACTGTTTTTT
CDR3 length: 12
clone size: few
D gene: -
J gene: TRBJ1-4
V gene: TRBV6-6

CDR3 protein: CASSVLQGGTDTQYF
CDR3 DNA: TGTGCCAGCTCTGTCCTTCAGGGTGGGACAGATACGCAGTATTTT
CDR3 length: 15
clone size: -
D gene: -
J gene: TRBJ2-3
V gene: TRBV18

CDR3 protein: CASSEPGTSGGEQFF
CDR3 DNA: TGTGCCAGCAGCGAACCCGGGACTAGCGGGGGGGAGCAGTTCTTC
CDR3 length: 15
clone size: -
D gene: TRBD2
J gene: TRBJ2-1
V gene: TRBV7-9

CDR3 protein: CASGMGLAGGYNEQFF
CDR3 DNA: TGTGCCAGCGGTATGGGACTAGCGGGGGGATACAATGAGCAGTTCTTC
CDR3 length: 16
clone size: -
D gene: TRBD2
J gene: TRBJ2-1
V gene: TRBV2

CDR3 protein: CASSFGQGNQETQYF
CDR3 DNA: TGTGCCAGCAGCTTCGGACAGGGGAACCAAGAGACCCAGTACTTC
CDR3 length: 15
clone size: -
D gene: TRBD1
J gene: TRBJ2-5
V gene: TRBV7-2

CDR3 protein: CASCFQGANTGELFF
CDR3 DNA: TGTGCCAGCTGTTTTCAGGGCGCGAACACCGGGGAGCTGTTTTTT
CDR3 length: 15
clone size: -
D gene: -
J gene: TRBJ2-2
V gene: TRBV28

CDR3 protein: CASSFQSGTAGNTIYF
CDR3 DNA: TGTGCCAGCAGCTTCCAATCCGGGACAGCTGGAAACACCATATATTTT
CDR3 length: 16
clone size: few
D gene: TRBD1
J gene: TRBJ1-3
V gene: TRBV7-8

CDR3 protein: CASKGNRAQETQYF
CDR3 DNA: TGTGCCAGCAAAGGGAACAGGGCCCAAGAGACCCAGTACTTC
CDR3 length: 14
clone size: -
D gene: -
J gene: TRBJ2-5
V gene: TRBV2

CDR3 protein: CASSLTGYDNQPQHF
CDR3 DNA: TGTGCCAGCAGTTTAACGGGGTATGACAATCAGCCCCAGCATTTT
CDR3 length: 15
clone size: -
D gene: -
J gene: TRBJ1-5
V gene: TRBV28

CDR3 protein: CASRGQGNQPQHF
CDR3 DNA: TGTGCCAGTAGAGGACAGGGGAATCAGCCCCAGCATTTT
CDR3 length: 13
clone size: -
D gene: TRBD1
J gene: TRBJ1-5
V gene: TRBV19